These T cell receptor beta chains were read from a single sample in a study of CD8+ T cells in alopecia areata. TCRdb's table, derived via immunoSEQ multiplex PCR, lists solely in-frame clones and lacks some. The sample contains roughly 150,000 clones, 45% to 60% of which appear only once. The input for sequencing was CD8+ T cells sorted from blood, taken at week 0. The origin of the receptors is a human donor with alopecia areata. The CDR3 runs from the conserved cysteine through the conserved F or W. Fields, in order: clone size, V gene, CDR3 length, CDR3 protein. The size entry is marked missing in some rows and otherwise reads once, few, many or a size class.

>-|TRBV13|13
CASSDRLAYGYTF
>-|TRBV27|12
CASRQGPYGYTF
>-|TRBV4-3|13
CASSPRLQNIQYF
>-|TRBV5-6|15
CASSLEERGTGEQYF
>few|TRBV12-5|13
CASALGSDEKLFF
>few|TRBV16|14
CASSQSEGPDTQYF
>-|TRBV2|16
CASSEVQDLRGDTQYF
>-|TRBV4-3|14
CASSQAGSTDTQYF
>-|TRBV30|11
CASATGGEQYF
>few|TRBV19|14
CASSMGQGGYEQYF
>-|TRBV29-1|11
CSCWTEYGYTF
>-|TRBV30|14
CAWSATRTSYGYTF
>-|TRBV7-9|17
CASSLAGGLLMNTEAFF
>few|TRBV27|16
CASRPGGGNRGTEAFF
>-|TRBV6-5|15
CASSQGRSGANVLTF
>-|TRBV4-1|14
CASSQGDRNYGYTF
>once|TRBV7-9|15
CASSGRGVGTDTQYF
>-|TRBV29-1|15
CSVLVGQFSQETQYF
>-|TRBV7-6|13
CASSLEPKNEQFF
>-|TRBV25-1|14
CASSEQKYQETQYF
>few|TRBV27|16
CASSRTGGATNEKLFF
>few|TRBV4-3|15
CASSQDRQGVYEQYF
>few|TRBV4-3|16
CASSQEGGTPNTEAFF
>-|TRBV4-1|18
CASSPGQGAVGLGETQYF
>few|TRBV10-2|13
CATLGGASYEQYF
>-|TRBV9|12
CASSGESYEQYF